Each of the 31 T cell receptor beta chains below was sequenced from the same sample in a study of T cells in Graves' hyperthyroidism and ophthalmopathy. Researchers amplified the TCR beta CDR3 regions from RNA transcripts. RT-PCR in the first round (using the HTBI primer set) targeted the TCR CDR3. TCRdb redid the calling of the multiplex PCR reads with MiXCR, one entry per CDR3 protein. Of more than 450,000 distinct CDR3 sequences listed, 14% are singletons. The specimen sequenced was blood. The source of these receptors is a woman in her thirties or forties with Graves' hyperthyroidism.

This clonotype has ten or more counts. The chain uses TRBV20-1 and TRBJ2-7; tentatively, D is TRBD2 (6 bases). CDR1 DFQATT and CDR2 SNEGSKA come from the germline V gene (reference sequence). V lost 6 bases and J lost 0, with 12 bases in between. The CDR3 contains 13 residues. The CDR3 sequence is CSATGGNSYEQYF. CDR3 coding DNA: TGCAGTGCAACCGGCGGGAACTCCTACGAGCAGTACTTC.

V gene TRBV27 combines with J gene TRBJ2-7, with D maybe TRBD2 (6 bases). The DNA end favors TRBJ2-1, so the J call may be wrong. The CDR3 length is 13 residues. The germline gives CDR1 MNHEY, CDR2 SMNVEV (reference sequence). This CDR3 reads CASSPRGPYEQFF. As DNA, the CDR3 is TGTGCCAGCAGTCCGCGGGGCCCCTACGAGCAGTTCTTC.

This clonotype came up many times. The gene calls are TRBV20-1 and TRBJ2-1; 7 bases are a match to TRBD2. With 3 bases clipped from V and 0 bases from J, the junction kept 8 bases outside the gene matches. This CDR3 has 16 residues. CDR1 is DFQATT and CDR2 is SNEGSKA in the germline V gene (reference sequence). The CDR3 here is CSASPPSGSSYNEQFF. The CDR3 DNA follows: TGCAGTGCTAGTCCGCCTAGCGGAAGCTCCTACAATGAGCAGTTCTTC.

This clonotype was seen at least ten times. The chain combines TRBV9 with TRBJ1-1, with D hard to call. Germline loops: CDR1 SGDLS, CDR2 YYNGEE. Trimming left V 3 bases short and J 4 bases short, with 16 bases between. CDR3 length: 15 residues. This CDR3 reads CASSARPTGSTEAFF. CDR3 DNA sequence: TGTGCCAGCAGCGCCCGCCCGACCGGAAGCACTGAAGCTTTCTTT.

This clonotype has just a few counts. The rearrangement joins TRBV27 to TRBJ1-4, with a tentative D call TRBD1 (5 bases). Trimming took 4 bases from V and 4 from J, leaving 10 bases between them. The germline V gene encodes CDR1 MNHEY and CDR2 SMNVEV (reference sequence). The CDR3 has 14 residues. Here the CDR3 DNA reads TGTGCCAGCAGTTCGTACAGGAATAATGAAAAACTGTTTTTT. Translating gives CASSSYRNNEKLFF. The variable domain in full, with the rest retrieved from reference TRBV27 and TRBJ1-4, is EAQVTQNPRYLITVTGKKLTVTCSQNMNHEYMSWYRQDPGLGLRQIYYSMNVEVTDKGDVPEGYKVSRKEKRNFPLILESPSPNQTSLYFCASSSYRNNEKLFFGSGTQLSVL.

In its sample, this clonotype was seen a few times. The chain combines TRBV28 with TRBJ2-2; TRBD2 matches 7 bases. CDR3 size: 15 residues. V lost 8 bases, J lost 2 bases, and 8 bases stayed unmatched. Per the germline V gene, CDR1 is MDHEN and CDR2 is SYDVKM. CDR3 in DNA: TGTGCCAGCGGCTCTAGCGGAGCCAACACCGGGGAGCTGTTTTTT. It is translated as CASGSSGANTGELFF.

This rearrangement joins TRBV5-1 to TRBJ2-7; D remains ambiguous. The end of the DNA aligns better with TRBJ2-1, so the J call may be wrong. CDR3 length equals 12 residues. Germline CDR1 SGHRS, CDR2 YFSETQ. CDR3 protein: CASSFSSYEQFF. CDR3 nucleotides: TGCGCCAGCAGCTTCAGCTCCTACGAGCAGTTCTTC.

As for this clonotype: This sequence may be a read error, since a much larger clone differs from it by one base. V gene TRBV20-1 combines with J gene TRBJ2-7; 10 bases are a match to TRBD2. The V segment lost 1 base and the J segment 1 base; nucleotides outside the gene matches: 10. This CDR3 region has 17 residues. Germline assignment: CDR1 DFQATT and CDR2 SNEGSKA (reference sequence). DNA of the CDR3: TGCAGTGCTAGAGCTCGGGCTAGCGGGAGTAGGTCCTACGAGCAGTACTTC. It codes for CSARARASGSRSYEQYF.

Ten or more counts support this clonotype. The chain recombines TRBV5-1 with TRBJ2-7, with TRBD2 identical over 15 bases. CDR3 length: 16 residues. Looked up from germline, CDR1 is SGHRS and CDR2 is YFSETQ. V trimming: 3 bases; J trimming: 2 bases; junction bases outside the gene matches: 3. This CDR3 is CASSSGLAGGTYEQYF. The CDR3 nucleotides are TGCGCCAGCAGCTCGGGACTAGCGGGAGGTACCTACGAGCAGTACTTC.

This clonotype occurred many times. The chain carries TRBV4-1 and TRBJ2-3; D remains unclear. V lost 6 bases and J 1 base, leaving 11 bases between the germline ends. The CDR3 totals 14 residues. Germline V CDR1 and CDR2: MGHRA, YSYEKL. CDR3 in amino acids: CASSVNQGTDTQYF. The CDR3 DNA sequence: TGCGCCAGCAGTGTTAATCAGGGCACAGATACGCAGTATTTT.

This clonotype occurred many times. The V gene is TRBV2, the J gene TRBJ2-2; no firm D call. Germline-derived CDR1 and CDR2 are SNHLY and FYNNEI. Trimming took 6 bases from V and 0 from J, leaving 11 bases between them. This CDR3 is built from 15 residues. The CDR3: CASSSDGTNTGELFF. Written as DNA, the CDR3 is TGTGCCAGCAGCTCGGACGGCACGAACACCGGGGAGCTGTTTTTT.

There are many counts of this clonotype. The J gene is TRBJ2-1, the V gene TRBV6-1; 9 positions agree with TRBD2. The V segment lost 8 bases and the J segment 4 bases; nucleotides outside the gene matches: 30. CDR3 length: 22 amino acids. Per germline, CDR1 MNHNS and CDR2 SASEGT. CDR3 DNA: TGTGCCAGCCTCCGTAGAGGGGGCGTTTATCTCTCAGGCGGGAGGGCGTACAATGAGCAGTTCTTC. It specifies CASLRRGGVYLSGGRAYNEQFF.

As for this clonotype: Being one base from a much bigger clone, this may be a read error. This rearrangement joins TRBV6-2 or TRBV6-3 to TRBJ2-7; 12 bases line up with TRBD2. From germline, CDR1 is MNHEY and CDR2 SVGEGT. The CDR3 covers 16 residues. The CDR3 region has the DNA TGTGCCAGCCGGCGGACTAGCGGGACCACTACCTACGAGCAGCACTTC. Protein product: CASRRTSGTTTYEQHF.

The CDR3 loop is CASSDALRVGTNEKLFF. The CDR3 DNA reads as TGTGCCAGTAGTGACGCGTTGAGGGTCGGAACTAATGAAAAACTGTTTTTT. This rearrangement joins TRBV19 to TRBJ1-4; no reliable D call. Germline V gene lookup returns CDR1 LNHDA and CDR2 SQIVND (reference sequence). This CDR3 has 17 amino acids. V shed 5 bases and J shed 1 base, with 17 bases lying between them.

This clonotype was picked up many times. This CDR3 is CASSPSGTASIRAFF. CDR3 bases: TGTGCCAGCAGTCCCTCCGGGACAGCCTCTATTAGGGCTTTCTTT. The chain employs TRBV27 and TRBJ1-1, with TRBD1 identical over 7 bases. Losses at the gene ends were 5 bases for V and 11 bases for J; bases not matched to a gene: 17. The CDR3 spans 15 residues. The germline V gene encodes CDR1 MNHEY and CDR2 SMNVEV (reference sequence).

At least ten counts were recorded for this clonotype. The gene calls are TRBV3-1 and TRBJ1-3; no clear D. The CDR3 is made up of 16 amino acids. CDR1 is LGHDT, CDR2 YNNKEL, per germline (reference sequence). V lost 0 bases and J 0 bases, leaving 9 bases between the germline ends. CDR3 sequence: CASSQERRSSGNTIYF. In nucleotides, the CDR3 is TGTGCCAGCAGCCAAGAACGTAGGAGCTCTGGAAACACCATATATTTT. Drawing the rest from reference TRBV3-1 and TRBJ1-3, the complete variable domain is DTAVSQTPKYLVTQMGNDKSIKCEQNLGHDTMYWYKQDSKKFLKIMFSYNNKELIINETVPNRFSPKSPDKAHLNLHINSLELGDSAVYFCASSQERRSSGNTIYFGEGSWLTVV.

This clonotype was detected only a few times. V gene TRBV5-6 combines with J gene TRBJ1-1, with 9 bases identical to TRBD1. CDR1 is SGHDT, CDR2 YYEEEE, per germline. This CDR3 has 14 amino acids. V lost 8 bases, J lost 2 bases, and 7 bases stayed unmatched. CDR3 DNA sequence: TGTGCCAGTAGCCATACAGGGGGCAACACTGAAGCTTTCTTT. Its translation: CASSHTGGNTEAFF. Looking up the rest from reference TRBV5-6 and TRBJ1-1 gives the full variable domain: DAGVTQSPTHLIKTRGQQVTLRCSPKSGHDTVSWYQQALGQGPQFIFQYYEEEERQRGNFPDRFSGHQFPNYSSELNVNALLLGDSALYLCASSHTGGNTEAFFGQGTRLTVV.

Many counts were recorded for this clonotype. This rearrangement joins TRBV6-1 to TRBJ1-1, with 8 bases aligning to TRBD1. The V and J ends lost 6 bases and 3 bases, in that order; junction bases with no gene match: 15. Germline CDR1 MNHNS, CDR2 SASEGT. The CDR3 length is 17 residues. CDR3 in amino acids: CASRWTGRAESYTEAFF. CDR3 coding DNA: TGTGCCAGCAGATGGACAGGGAGGGCCGAGTCGTACACTGAAGCTTTCTTT.

This clonotype was seen a handful of times. The rearrangement links TRBV5-1 to TRBJ2-2; 12 positions match TRBD1. CDR1 and CDR2 (germline): SGHRS, YFSETQ. With 4 bases clipped from V and 4 bases from J, the junction kept 11 bases outside the gene matches. The CDR3 extends over 18 amino acids. The CDR3, as DNA: TGCGCCAGCAGCAACCGGGACAGGGGGCTTACATCCACCGGGGAGCTGTTTTTT. This sequence encodes CASSNRDRGLTSTGELFF.

This clonotype was found many times. The chain joins TRBV5-1 to TRBJ2-3; D is unclear. The V gene's germline CDR1 is SGHRS and CDR2 YFSETQ. Trimming took off 4 bases at V and 2 bases at J, with 8 bases between the two ends. The CDR3 consists of 13 residues. This CDR3 is CASSPYDTDTQYF. The CDR3, as DNA: TGCGCCAGCAGCCCCTACGACACAGATACGCAGTATTTT. Together with reference TRBV5-1 and TRBJ2-3, the CDR3 gives the full variable domain: KAGVTQTPRYLIKTRGQQVTLSCSPISGHRSVSWYQQTPGQGLQFLFEYFSETQRNKGNFPGRFSGRQFSNSRSEMNVSTLELGDSALYLCASSPYDTDTQYFGPGTRLTVL.

This clonotype was seen many times. V and J are TRBV10-3 and TRBJ1-3; no definite D call. Per germline, CDR1 ENHRY and CDR2 SYGVKD. This CDR3 has 17 amino acids. V lost 3 bases and J 0 bases, leaving 15 bases between the germline ends. CDR3 region: CAISDMGSGVSGNTIYF. The CDR3 nucleotides read TGTGCCATCAGTGATATGGGGTCAGGCGTCTCTGGAAACACCATATATTTT.

Note on this clonotype: This may stem from a read error, because a much larger clone lies one nucleotide away. The conserved phenylalanine or tryptophan normally closing the CDR3 is absent here, so this likely arose from a read error. The chain uses TRBV20-1 and TRBJ2-5; 7 nucleotides align to TRBD2. The CDR3 has 13 residues. V was pared by 6 bases and J by 4 bases, with 8 bases of the junction left unmatched. Germline CDR1 is DFQATT and CDR2 is SNEGSKA (reference sequence). The CDR3 loop is CSASGGVGETQYS. DNA of the CDR3: TGCAGTGCCTCTGGGGGGGTCGGAGAGACCCAGTACTCC.

The table lists this clonotype with a few counts. The chain recombines TRBV28 with TRBJ1-1, with TRBD1 as a possible D gene (6 bases). Germline V gene lookup returns CDR1 MDHEN and CDR2 SYDVKM. Trimming removed 2 bases at V and 3 bases at J, with 19 bases between. The CDR3 contains 17 residues. As DNA, the CDR3 is TGTGCCAGCAGTTTAACCCCCGGGGCAGGGGTCGACACTGAAGCTTTCTTT. It translates to CASSLTPGAGVDTEAFF.

The rearrangement links TRBV18 to TRBJ2-5, with D uncertain. Trimming shortened V by 3 bases and J by 5 bases, and 13 bases separated the two germline ends. CDR1 and CDR2 (germline): KGHSH, LQKENI. There are 14 residues in the CDR3. The CDR3 is CASSPKNPPETQYF. DNA for the CDR3: TGTGCCAGCTCACCGAAGAATCCACCCGAGACCCAGTACTTC.

This clonotype was recorded many times. The gene calls are TRBV7-9 and TRBJ1-2, with 7 bases aligning to TRBD1. Germline V gene sequence: CDR1 SEHNR, CDR2 FQNEAQ (reference sequence). This CDR3 has 14 amino acids. The V and J ends lost 5 bases and 5 bases, in that order; junction bases with no gene match: 8. For the CDR3, the DNA is TGTGCCAGCAGCGCGAGGGGGCTTGAATATGGCTACACCTTC. It translates to CASSARGLEYGYTF.

This clonotype was counted only a few times. The chain couples TRBV5-6 to TRBJ2-7; 7 bases fit TRBD1. V lost 2 bases, J lost 3 bases, and 5 bases stayed unmatched. The germline CDR1 and CDR2 sequences are SGHDT and YYEEEE. The CDR3 extends over 14 amino acids. The CDR3 DNA reads as TGTGCCAGCAGCTTACAGGGGATTCTCTACGAGCAGTACTTC. As protein: CASSLQGILYEQYF.

This clonotype was seen many times. J is TRBJ2-1 and V is TRBV28; 9 nucleotides agree with TRBD1. In germline, CDR1 is MDHEN, CDR2 SYDVKM. Trimming took 5 bases from V and 2 from J; bases not matched to a gene: 4. The CDR3 runs 15 residues. The CDR3 is CASSNRGHPYNEQFF. The CDR3 region has the DNA TGTGCCAGCAGTAACAGGGGGCACCCCTACAATGAGCAGTTCTTC.

This clonotype has more than one count but fewer than ten. The chain links TRBV10-3 to TRBJ2-7; weak D call: TRBD1 (6 bases). The CDR3 has 12 residues. V lost 10 bases to trimming and J lost 2 bases, with 12 bases between them. Germline V gene sequence: CDR1 ENHRY, CDR2 SYGVKD. The CDR3 is CATGTHAYEQYF. CDR3 DNA: TGTGCCACCGGGACACACGCCTACGAGCAGTACTTC.

This clonotype has ten or more counts. The chain links TRBV28 to TRBJ2-1, with 8 bases identical to TRBD2. Germline CDR1 is MDHEN and CDR2 is SYDVKM. Trimming removed 5 bases from V and 9 bases from J; junction bases left unmatched: 18. The CDR3 is made up of 17 amino acids. In DNA, the CDR3 is TGTGCCAGCAGTCCCCCCCCCGGGAGGGCCTCTCATGGTGAGCAGTTCTTC. Encoded protein: CASSPPPGRASHGEQFF.

This clonotype was counted only a few times. The J gene is TRBJ2-3, the V gene TRBV12-3 or TRBV12-4, with a weak D call TRBD1 (6 bases). The CDR3 has 14 amino acids. Trimming stripped 3 bases from V and 3 bases from J, with 10 bases between. DNA for the CDR3: TGTGCCAGCAGTTTGTTCAGGGGTACAGATACGCAGTATTTT. This sequence encodes CASSLFRGTDTQYF.

In its sample, this clonotype was seen many times. The chain employs TRBV27 and TRBJ2-2; D uncertain. Germline lookup yields CDR1 MNHEY and CDR2 SMNVEV (reference sequence). The CDR3 has 14 amino acids. V lost 4 bases and J 4 bases, leaving 10 bases between the germline ends. CDR3 DNA: TGTGCCAGCAGTTCGGTGGAGACCACCGGGGAGCTGTTTTTT. This codes for CASSSVETTGELFF.